Below, one T cell receptor beta chain is given with its context. The V gene's germline CDR1 is KGHSH and CDR2 LQKENI. V lost 6 bases and J 0 bases, leaving 18 bases between the germline ends. This CDR3 contains 16 residues. Authors' processing steps: Reference gene primer amplification gave estimated nucleated cell counts. Profiled with immunoSEQ multiplex PCR; TCRdb holds only in-frame clones, not every one. For V, J and clone size, that table is used; D and trimming come from the DNA. The sample holds 350,000 to 500,000 clones, around nine tenths seen once. This sample is part of a study of blood T cell repertoires in COVID-19. Participant ages covered roughly 18 to 89 years across 24 US areas. Cohort assignment relied on participant-reported clinical history.

The TCR originated in a woman under 30 who had been exposed to COVID-19. V gene TRBV18 combines with J gene TRBJ2-7; TRBD2 might be the D (5 bases). The specimen was PBMCs or T cells enriched from blood (not recorded which). The CDR3 sequence is CASSPSTGYSSYEQYF. The DNA of the CDR3 is TGTGCCAGCTCGCCATCGACGGGGTACAGCTCCTACGAGCAGTACTTC.